Listed below are T cell receptor beta chains from one sample, sequenced in a study of T cell responses to AZD1222 COVID-19 vaccine. Some clones are missing from TCRdb's copy, which holds only in-frame ones; the method was immunoSEQ multiplex PCR. The sample lists nearly 110,000 clones; more than 70% were seen once. The sequencing here drew on peripheral blood, taken on day 0 of AZD1222 vaccination. The source of these receptors is an adult in good health. Both conserved end residues are part of each CDR3. Each record gives: D gene, clone size, J gene, V gene, CDR3 protein, CDR3 DNA. The D gene is left open where the match is weak. Rows may omit the clone size; those that give it use once, few, many or a size class.

. | few | TRBJ1-4 | TRBV9 | CASSVQGGGEKLFF | TGTGCCAGCAGCGTACAGGGAGGTGGAGAAAAACTGTTTTTT
. | . | TRBJ2-7 | TRBV10-1 | CASPITISYEQYF | TGCGCCAGCCCAATAACTATATCCTACGAGCAGTACTTC
. | . | TRBJ1-2 | TRBV9 | CASSVKSGGRELNYGYTF | TGTGCCAGCAGCGTAAAGTCCGGTGGCAGGGAGTTAAACTATGGCTACACCTTC
. | . | TRBJ1-5 | TRBV19 | CASSANQPQHF | TGTGCCAGTAGCGCTAATCAGCCCCAGCATTTT
. | . | TRBJ2-1 | TRBV28 | CASRLGSTYNEQFF | TGTGCGAGCAGACTAGGCTCAACCTACAATGAGCAGTTCTTC
. | . | TRBJ1-3 | TRBV30 | CAWTRTLNSGNTIYF | TGTGCCTGGACCCGCACCTTAAACTCTGGAAACACCATATATTTT
TRBD1 | few | TRBJ1-2 | TRBV4-3 | CASSREYRGRDYGYTF | TGCGCCAGCAGCCGCGAGTACAGGGGGCGCGACTATGGCTACACCTTC
. | . | TRBJ1-4 | TRBV15 | CATSGATATNEKLFF | TGTGCCACCAGCGGGGCCACTGCAACTAATGAAAAACTGTTTTTT
. | . | TRBJ1-4 | TRBV6-5 | CASRGTGHEKLFF | TGTGCCAGCAGGGGGACGGGCCATGAAAAACTGTTTTTT
TRBD2 | . | TRBJ2-7 | TRBV14 | CASSQFISGIYEQYF | TGTGCCAGCAGCCAATTTATTAGCGGGATTTACGAGCAGTACTTC
TRBD1 | . | TRBJ1-2 | TRBV25-1 | CASSGAGTENGYTF | TGTGCCAGCAGTGGCGCTGGGACAGAGAATGGCTACACCTTC
TRBD2 | . | TRBJ2-3 | TRBV28 | CASRPTSGGGGTDTQYF | TGTGCCAGCAGACCGACTAGCGGAGGAGGGGGGACAGATACGCAGTATTTT
. | . | TRBJ2-5 | TRBV7-2 | CASSPGRVYQETQYF | TGTGCCAGCAGCCCCGGACGGGTCTACCAAGAGACCCAGTACTTC
. | . | TRBJ2-7 | TRBV18 | CASSAGTVSYEQYF | TGTGCCAGCTCAGCCGGGACGGTATCCTACGAGCAGTACTTC
TRBD1 | once | TRBJ1-2 | TRBV19 | CASSIPGGNYGYTF | TGTGCCAGTAGTATACCAGGGGGCAACTATGGCTACACCTTC
. | . | TRBJ2-7 | TRBV18 | CASSPDSSTKVHF | TGTGCCAGCTCACCGGATTCCTCGACAAAGGTTCACTTC
. | . | TRBJ2-5 | TRBV7-8 | CASRGSGPQETQYF | TGTGCCAGCAGAGGCAGCGGCCCCCAAGAGACCCAGTACTTC
. | . | TRBJ1-1 | TRBV19 | CASSRTLTPNTEAFF | TGTGCCAGTAGTAGAACCCTGACCCCCAACACTGAAGCTTTCTTT
TRBD2 | . | TRBJ2-1 | TRBV10-3 | CAIRDSGSLTNEQFF | TGTGCCATCAGGGATAGCGGGAGCCTTACTAATGAGCAGTTCTTC
. | . | TRBJ1-1 | TRBV27 | CASSPQKGVVTEAFF | TGTGCCAGCAGTCCCCAGAAGGGGGTAGTGACTGAAGCTTTCTTT
. | . | TRBJ2-2 | TRBV18 | CASSLLHGSTGELFF | TGTGCCAGCTCACTACTACATGGGAGCACCGGGGAGCTGTTTTTT
. | . | TRBJ1-2 | TRBV5-1 | CASSLSSPAEGYTF | TGCGCCAGCAGCTTGTCTTCGCCCGCGGAGGGCTACACCTTC
. | . | TRBJ1-1 | TRBV5-1 | CASSLAQARGPEAFF | TGCGCCAGCAGCTTGGCCCAGGCCCGGGGGCCTGAAGCTTTCTTT
. | . | TRBJ2-1 | TRBV5-1 | CASSGSLSSYNEQFF | TGCGCCAGCAGCGGTAGCCTTAGCTCCTACAATGAGCAGTTCTTC
. | . | TRBJ1-1 | TRBV5-4 | CASSFGGGANTEAFF | TGTGCCAGCAGCTTTGGCGGGGGCGCGAACACTGAAGCTTTCTTT
. | . | TRBJ1-2 | TRBV10-3 | CAIAPGNYGYTF | TGTGCCATTGCCCCCGGCAACTATGGCTACACCTTC
. | . | TRBJ2-7 | TRBV7-2 | CASSPDGVRYEQYF | TGTGCCAGCAGTCCTGATGGGGTAAGGTACGAGCAGTACTTC
TRBD1 | . | TRBJ1-2 | TRBV5-1 | CASSLDRDSLWRDGYTF | TGCGCCAGCAGCTTGGACCGGGACAGCCTATGGAGGGATGGCTACACCTTC
. | . | TRBJ1-5 | TRBV2 | CASSGLYSNQPQHF | TGTGCCAGCAGTGGCCTTTATAGCAATCAGCCCCAGCATTTT
. | . | TRBJ2-6 | TRBV5-1 | CASSLLGSGANVLTF | TGCGCCAGCAGCTTGCTGGGTAGTGGGGCCAACGTCCTGACTTTC
TRBD2 | few | TRBJ2-2 | TRBV29-1 | CSVEAGVTSGSSGELFF | TGCAGCGTTGAAGCGGGAGTTACTAGCGGGAGTTCCGGGGAGCTGTTTTTT
TRBD1 | . | TRBJ2-3 | TRBV28 | CASSLNGDRATDTQYF | TGTGCCAGCAGTTTGAACGGGGACAGGGCCACAGATACGCAGTATTTT
TRBD1 | . | TRBJ1-1 | TRBV3-1/TRBV3-2 | CASSQDLDRGFNTEAFF | TGTGCCAGCAGCCAAGATCTGGACAGGGGATTCAACACTGAAGCTTTCTTT
TRBD1 | once | TRBJ2-7 | TRBV19 | CASSPDRGKVPYEQYF | TGTGCCAGTAGTCCTGACAGGGGAAAGGTTCCCTACGAGCAGTACTTC
TRBD1 | . | TRBJ2-5 | TRBV24-1 | CATSDVGQAGGQETQYF | TGTGCCACCAGTGATGTGGGGCAGGCAGGGGGCCAAGAGACCCAGTACTTC
. | . | TRBJ1-2 | TRBV3-1/TRBV3-2 | CASSRDSTTGVGGYTF | TGTGCCAGCAGTCGCGATTCAACCACGGGGGTGGGCGGCTACACCTTC
TRBD1 | . | TRBJ1-5 | TRBV4-1 | CASSQERQGAMSKPQHF | TGCGCCAGCAGCCAAGAACGACAGGGGGCTATGTCAAAGCCCCAGCATTTT
TRBD1 | . | TRBJ1-6 | TRBV19 | CASSHLRQGGNSPLHF | TGTGCCAGTAGCCACTTAAGACAGGGTGGGAATTCACCCCTCCACTTT
. | . | TRBJ2-7 | TRBV27 | CASSPRNSYEQYF | TGTGCCAGCAGTCCGAGGAACTCCTACGAGCAGTACTTC
. | . | TRBJ1-1 | TRBV7-2 | CASSLEGQRTEAFF | TGTGCCAGCAGCTTAGAGGGGCAGAGAACTGAAGCTTTCTTT
. | once | TRBJ2-2 | TRBV30 | CAWRPQGFGGELFF | TGTGCCTGGAGGCCTCAAGGATTCGGAGGGGAGCTGTTTTTT
TRBD1 | . | TRBJ1-5 | TRBV19 | CASSIIGARPQGRSNQPQHF | TGTGCCAGTAGTATCATCGGCGCAAGGCCACAGGGGAGAAGCAATCAGCCCCAGCATTTT
. | . | TRBJ2-7 | TRBV19 | CASSIVPRLASSYEQYF | TGTGCCAGTAGTATAGTACCCCGGTTAGCCAGCTCCTACGAGCAGTACTTC
TRBD2 | once | TRBJ2-7 | TRBV5-1 | CASSDRTSGSYEQYF | TGCGCCAGCAGCGACAGGACTAGCGGATCCTACGAGCAGTACTTC
. | . | TRBJ2-3 | TRBV5-1 | CASSSGTDTQYF | TGCGCCAGCAGCTCCGGCACAGATACGCAGTATTTT
. | . | TRBJ2-1 | TRBV14 | CASSRGWNEQFF | TGTGCCAGCAGCCGCGGATGGAATGAGCAGTTCTTC
. | . | TRBJ1-1 | TRBV19 | CASSISGDKENTEAFF | TGTGCCAGTAGTATCTCGGGGGATAAAGAAAACACTGAAGCTTTCTTT
. | . | TRBJ2-5 | TRBV7-2 | CASSLRAVQGHQETQYF | TGTGCCAGCAGCTTAAGGGCGGTCCAGGGCCACCAAGAGACCCAGTACTTC
. | . | TRBJ2-2 | TRBV28 | CASTKANTGELFF | TGTGCCAGCACTAAGGCAAACACCGGGGAGCTGTTTTTT
. | . | TRBJ2-3 | TRBV19 | CASSVLASTDTQYF | TGTGCCAGTAGTGTTTTAGCGAGCACAGATACGCAGTATTTT
. | few | TRBJ1-4 | TRBV28 | CASRVGRGSSEKLFF | TGTGCCAGCAGGGTCGGTAGGGGGAGTAGCGAAAAACTGTTTTTT
. | . | TRBJ2-1 | TRBV7-2 | CASSLVGPSHNEQFF | TGTGCCAGCAGCTTAGTTGGGCCTTCCCACAATGAGCAGTTCTTC
. | . | TRBJ1-1 | TRBV27 | CASSSPTNTEAFF | TGTGCCAGCAGTTCGCCGACGAACACTGAAGCTTTCTTT
. | . | TRBJ2-1 | TRBV18 | CASSPGGYNEQFF | TGTGCCAGCTCACCTGGGGGGTACAATGAGCAGTTCTTC
. | . | TRBJ1-6 | TRBV6-1 | CASSESGSSYNSPLHF | TGTGCCAGCAGTGAAAGCGGGAGCTCCTATAATTCACCCCTCCACTTT
TRBD1 | . | TRBJ2-3 | TRBV7-9 | CASSYGQDPTDTQYF | TGTGCCAGCAGCTACGGACAGGATCCCACAGATACGCAGTATTTT